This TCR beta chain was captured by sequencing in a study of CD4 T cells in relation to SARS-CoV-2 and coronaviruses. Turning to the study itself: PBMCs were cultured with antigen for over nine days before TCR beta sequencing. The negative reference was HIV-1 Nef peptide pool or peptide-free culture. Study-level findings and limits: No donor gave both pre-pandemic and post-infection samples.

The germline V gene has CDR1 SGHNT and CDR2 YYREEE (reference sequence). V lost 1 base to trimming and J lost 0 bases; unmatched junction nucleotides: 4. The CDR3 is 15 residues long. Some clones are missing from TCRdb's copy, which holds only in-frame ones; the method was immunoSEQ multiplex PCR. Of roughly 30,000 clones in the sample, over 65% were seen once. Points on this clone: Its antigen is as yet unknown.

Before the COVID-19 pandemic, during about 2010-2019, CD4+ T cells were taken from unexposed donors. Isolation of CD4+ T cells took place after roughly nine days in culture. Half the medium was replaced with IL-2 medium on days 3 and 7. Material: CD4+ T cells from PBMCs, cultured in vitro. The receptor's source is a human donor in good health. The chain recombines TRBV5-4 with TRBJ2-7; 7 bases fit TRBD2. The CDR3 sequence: CASSLWSSGSYEQYF. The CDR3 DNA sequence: TGTGCCAGCAGCTTGTGGTCTAGCGGCTCCTACGAGCAGTACTTC.